The 22 T cell receptor beta chains reported below all come from one sample, sequenced in a study of OX40 agonist ivuxolimab in advanced cancers. Profiling relied on immunoSEQ multiplex PCR, and the TCRdb table lists in-frame clones only, not all of them. Of roughly 48,000 clones listed, almost 80% are singletons. The input for sequencing was CD4+ or CD8+ T cells sorted from blood, taken in a trial of the OX40 agonist ivuxolimab. These receptors were obtained from an adult with an advanced solid tumor such as melanoma, head and neck, liver or kidney cancer.

The chain has TRBV13 and TRBJ1-1, with 7 nucleotides matching TRBD1. V was pared by 5 bases and J by 1 base, with 4 bases of the junction left unmatched. The CDR3 has 14 residues. Germline values: CDR1 PRHDT, CDR2 FYEKMQ (reference sequence). The CDR3 sequence: CASSQRTGNTEAFF. The DNA of the CDR3 is TGTGCCAGCAGCCAGCGGACAGGGAACACTGAAGCTTTCTTT.

The V call is TRBV10-1, the J call TRBJ1-1; TRBD1 is a possible D gene (5 bases). Deletions cut 1 base from V and 3 bases from J, with 18 bases between. Germline CDR1 reads WNHNN; CDR2 reads SYGVQD (reference sequence). This CDR3 is built from 17 residues. The chain's CDR3 is CASSEYPMAGTDTEAFF. In DNA form, the CDR3 reads TGCGCCAGCAGTGAGTACCCTATGGCAGGGACTGACACTGAAGCTTTCTTT.

The CDR3 DNA sequence: TGTGCCAGCAGCTTAGCGATGGGACTGGGACTAAGCGTGTATTTT. Amino acid sequence: CASSLAMGLGLSVYF. V is TRBV7-2 and J is TRBJ2-3, with TRBD2 matching 7 bases. This CDR3 spans 15 amino acids. Germline V gene sequence: CDR1 SGHTA, CDR2 FQGNSA. The V and J ends lost 0 bases and 14 bases, in that order; junction bases with no gene match: 14.

The chain couples TRBV30 to TRBJ2-2, with a possible D match to TRBD2 (6 bases). V lost 4 bases, J lost 6 bases, and 18 bases lay in between. The length of the CDR3 is 15 residues. Germline CDR1 is GTSNPN and CDR2 is SVGIG (reference sequence). CDR3 nucleotides: TGTGCCTGGAAAGGTGCGGGGTCTATCGCCGGGGAGCTGTTTTTT. This gives the protein CAWKGAGSIAGELFF. Looking up the rest from reference TRBV30 and TRBJ2-2 gives the full variable domain: SQTIHQWPATLVQPVGSPLSLECTVEGTSNPNLYWYRQAAGRGLQLLFYSVGIGQISSEVPQNLSASRPQDRQFILSSKKLLLSDSGFYLCAWKGAGSIAGELFFGEGSRLTVL.

The V gene is TRBV19, the J gene TRBJ2-1, with D unclear. The CDR3 totals 13 residues. V was clipped by 0 bases and J by 4 bases, with 4 bases between them. Germline CDR1 and CDR2: LNHDA and SQIVND (reference sequence). This CDR3 reads CASSIDPYNEQFF. In DNA, the CDR3 is TGTGCCAGTAGTATAGACCCTTACAATGAGCAGTTCTTC.

The chain carries TRBV9 and TRBJ2-6; tentatively, D is TRBD2 (5 bases). V lost 0 bases and J lost 4, with 17 bases in between. The CDR3 sequence is 18 residues long. CDR1 and CDR2 from the germline V gene are SGDLS and YYNGEE. The CDR3 reads CASSVGLEASTGANVLTF. The DNA for the CDR3 is TGTGCCAGCAGCGTAGGGTTAGAAGCTAGCACCGGGGCCAACGTCCTGACTTTC.

The chain is built from TRBV9 and TRBJ1-2, with 7 bases identical to TRBD1. Germline CDR1 and CDR2: SGDLS and YYNGEE. V was clipped by 7 bases and J by 0 bases; unmatched bases: 12. CDR3 length equals 16 residues. The CDR3 loop is CASSDGRGLPNYGYTF. CDR3 bases: TGTGCCAGCTCAGATGGGAGGGGGCTCCCTAACTATGGCTACACCTTC.

The rearrangement joins TRBV30 to TRBJ1-2; tentatively, D is TRBD1 (6 bases). The CDR3 spans 14 residues. With 5 bases removed from V and 5 bases from J, the gap between germline ends came to 18 bases. Per the germline V gene, CDR1 is GTSNPN and CDR2 is SVGIG (reference sequence). CDR3 DNA sequence: TGTGCCTGGGCACGGCAGGGGCTTTCATATGGCTACACCTTC. This sequence encodes CAWARQGLSYGYTF. Combining the CDR3 with reference TRBV30 and TRBJ1-2 gives the whole variable domain SQTIHQWPATLVQPVGSPLSLECTVEGTSNPNLYWYRQAAGRGLQLLFYSVGIGQISSEVPQNLSASRPQDRQFILSSKKLLLSDSGFYLCAWARQGLSYGYTFGSGTRLTVV.

This clone was seen a single time. The chain employs TRBV7-9 and TRBJ2-3; D remains unclear. Trimming stripped 4 bases from V and 0 bases from J, with 11 bases between. The CDR3 covers 15 residues. The germline V gene encodes CDR1 SEHNR and CDR2 FQNEAQ (reference sequence). The CDR3: CASSSLTSSTDTQYF. The CDR3 nucleotides read TGTGCCAGCAGCTCCCTTACCAGCAGCACAGATACGCAGTATTTT. Full variable domain (outside the CDR3, taken from reference TRBV7-9 and TRBJ2-3): DTGVSQNPRHKITKRGQNVTFRCDPISEHNRLYWYRQTLGQGPEFLTYFQNEAQLEKSRLLSDRFSAERPKGSFSTLEIQRTEQGDSAMYLCASSSLTSSTDTQYFGPGTRLTVL.

The chain uses TRBV5-4 and TRBJ2-7, with 9 bases that match TRBD2. Trimming at V came to 0 bases and at J to 7 bases, leaving 8 bases not matched to a gene. This CDR3 region has 15 residues. From germline, CDR1 is SGHNT and CDR2 YYREEE (reference sequence). CDR3 in amino acids: CASSLDAGGPGEQYF. CDR3 coding DNA: TGTGCCAGCAGCTTGGATGCGGGAGGGCCGGGTGAGCAGTACTTC.

The rearrangement uses TRBV2 and TRBJ1-1, with unresolved D. Between the trimmed V and J ends, which lost 5 bases and 4 bases, there was a span of 14 bases. Germline V CDR1 and CDR2: SNHLY, FYNNEI. The length of the CDR3 is 14 residues. CDR3 amino acids: CASSRAMRATEAFF. The DNA of the CDR3 is TGTGCCAGCAGTCGGGCGATGAGGGCCACTGAAGCTTTCTTT.

This clone was observed a single time. This chain uses TRBV25-1 with TRBJ2-5; TRBD1 is a possible D gene (6 bases). The J call is in doubt because the DNA end fits TRBJ2-7 better. This CDR3 contains 15 residues. Germline V gives CDR1 MGHDK, CDR2 SYGVNS. The CDR3 DNA reads TGTGCCAGCAGTGAATCAGGGGTACAAACTTACGAGCAGTACTTC. It translates to CASSESGVQTYEQYF.

V gene TRBV5-1 combines with J gene TRBJ2-5; 8 positions match TRBD1. The germline gives CDR1 SGHRS, CDR2 YFSETQ. The CDR3 runs to 16 residues. The junction had 5 bases not matched to a gene; V was cut back by 0 bases and J by 1 base. The CDR3 is CASSLAPGQGQETQYF. CDR3 in DNA: TGCGCCAGCAGCTTGGCCCCCGGACAGGGCCAAGAGACCCAGTACTTC. Filled out from reference TRBV5-1 and TRBJ2-5, the complete variable domain reads KAGVTQTPRYLIKTRGQQVTLSCSPISGHRSVSWYQQTPGQGLQFLFEYFSETQRNKGNFPGRFSGRQFSNSRSEMNVSTLELGDSALYLCASSLAPGQGQETQYFGPGTRLLVL.

The chain links TRBV7-7 to TRBJ2-1; 8 nucleotides line up with TRBD1. The CDR3 is 15 amino acids. Per germline, CDR1 SSHAT and CDR2 FNYEAQ (reference sequence). Unmatched junction bases numbered 6, after V lost 1 base and J lost 7 bases. DNA for the CDR3: TGTGCCAGCAGCTTAGGGCAGGGGGCGAGGAATGAGCAGTTCTTC. It translates to CASSLGQGARNEQFF.

There are a few counts of this clone. The chain links TRBV6-1 to TRBJ2-1; TRBD2 aligns across 15 bases. CDR3 length: 14 amino acids. V dropped 6 bases and J dropped 9; count of bases not matched to a gene: 3. CDR1 and CDR2 (germline): MNHNS, SASEGT. The CDR3 here is CASSPGLAGGEQFF. The CDR3 nucleotides are TGTGCCAGCAGCCCGGGACTAGCGGGAGGTGAGCAGTTCTTC.

V is TRBV6-5 and J is TRBJ1-5; 7 positions agree with TRBD1. In germline, CDR1 is MNHEY, CDR2 SVGAGI. The V and J ends lost 6 bases and 5 bases, in that order; junction bases with no gene match: 10. There are 15 residues in the CDR3. CDR3 DNA: TGTGCCAGCAGCCCCCAAGGGGGCGCGTATCAGCCCCAGCATTTT. Amino acids: CASSPQGGAYQPQHF.

This clone showed up just a few times. DNA for the CDR3: TGTGCCAGTAGTTCGCGCAATCAGCCCCAGCATTTT. Its translation is CASSSRNQPQHF. V usage is TRBV19 and J usage is TRBJ1-5; no clear D gene. There are 12 residues in the CDR3. With 5 bases removed from V and 2 bases from J, the gap between germline ends came to 4 bases. Germline CDR1 and CDR2: LNHDA and SQIVND (reference sequence).

The rearrangement uses TRBV30 and TRBJ1-5, with D unclear. Germline-derived CDR1 and CDR2 are GTSNPN and SVGIG (reference sequence). Trimming stripped 0 bases from V and 3 bases from J, with 6 bases between. The CDR3 extends over 13 amino acids. This chain's CDR3 is CAWSVIYNQPQHF. The CDR3 nucleotides are TGTGCCTGGAGTGTAATCTACAATCAGCCCCAGCATTTT.

The chain couples TRBV25-1 to TRBJ2-5, with D perhaps TRBD2 (5 bases). Germline CDR1 reads MGHDK; CDR2 reads SYGVNS. Trimming pared 2 bases from V and 4 bases from J, leaving 14 bases between. This CDR3 region has 15 residues. The CDR3 region has the DNA TGTGCCAGCAGTGAACCCCGAGGGCCGGGAGAGACCCAGTACTTC. This sequence encodes CASSEPRGPGETQYF.

V usage is TRBV6-1 and J usage is TRBJ2-7, with no clear D. Between the trimmed V and J ends, which lost 10 bases and 3 bases, there was a span of 19 bases. Germline CDR1 and CDR2: MNHNS and SASEGT. The CDR3 covers 14 residues. CDR3 nucleotides: TGTGCCACAATGCGATCGGGCTACCTCTACGAGCAGTACTTC. As protein: CATMRSGYLYEQYF.

This chain connects TRBV4-1 to TRBJ2-3, with D tentatively TRBD2 (6 bases). Germline assignment: CDR1 MGHRA and CDR2 YSYEKL. V gave up 4 bases and J gave up 6 bases, with 23 bases separating them. The CDR3 has 17 residues. In DNA form, the CDR3 reads TGCGCCAGCAGCCCCCCTGGTGGGTTAGCGGACGCGGATACGCAGTATTTT. Residues: CASSPPGGLADADTQYF.

The J gene is TRBJ2-7, the V gene TRBV4-2, with 8 bases matching TRBD2. J was trimmed by 2 bases and V by 1 base; bases with no gene match: 4. CDR1 LGHNA and CDR2 YNFKEQ come from the germline V gene. The CDR3 runs 15 residues. The CDR3 nucleotides are TGTGCCAGCAGCCAAGGGTGGACTAGCACCTACGAGCAGTACTTC. Residues: CASSQGWTSTYEQYF.